A selection of T cell receptor beta chains follows, all from one sample in a study of blood T cell repertoires in COVID-19. The data were produced by immunoSEQ multiplex PCR, yet TCRdb's version contains in-frame clones alone and is incomplete. The sample has a few hundred thousand clones, roughly 90% seen once. The specimen was peripheral blood. The receptors derive from a woman younger than 45 with COVID-19, enrolled during active disease. CDR3s include the opening cysteine and the closing phenylalanine or tryptophan. The D gene is left open where the match is weak. The size entry is marked missing in some rows and otherwise reads once, few, many or a size class.

clone size	J gene	V gene	D gene	CDR3 DNA	CDR3 protein
.	TRBJ2-3	TRBV5-1	.	TGCGCCAGCAGCTTTTACAGGGGCACAGATACGCAGTATTTT	CASSFYRGTDTQYF
.	TRBJ2-1	TRBV19	TRBD2	TGTGCCAGTAGTATGGGACTAGAGTCGAATGAGCAGTTCTTC	CASSMGLESNEQFF
.	TRBJ1-3	TRBV5-5	.	TGTGCCAGCAGTCCCGGGAGCAGCTCTGGAAACACCATATATTTT	CASSPGSSSGNTIYF
.	TRBJ2-6	TRBV28	.	TGTGCCAGCAGTTTTTGGGGCGGTGGTAAACTCTCTGGGGCCAACGTCCTGACTTTC	CASSFWGGGKLSGANVLTF
.	TRBJ1-1	TRBV6-5	.	TGTGCCAGCAGTTGGTTTGGGCAGGGCACTGAAGCTTTCTTT	CASSWFGQGTEAFF
.	TRBJ2-1	TRBV5-1	TRBD2	TGCGCCAGCCGACTCGGACTAGCGGGAAAGAATGAGCAGTTCTTC	CASRLGLAGKNEQFF
once	TRBJ2-1	TRBV19	.	TGTGCCAGTAGCAACAGACCTACAAATGAGCAGTTCTTC	CASSNRPTNEQFF
.	TRBJ2-7	TRBV7-6	TRBD2	TGTGCCAGCAGCTTAGCCGTGGGAGGGGCCTACGAGCAGTACTTC	CASSLAVGGAYEQYF
.	TRBJ2-7	TRBV30	TRBD1	TGTGCCTGGAGCGGACAGGCCTACGAGCAGTACTTC	CAWSGQAYEQYF
.	TRBJ1-2	TRBV5-1	TRBD1	TGCGCCAGCAGCTTGGGACAGGGGGTCGGTGGCTACACCTTC	CASSLGQGVGGYTF
.	TRBJ1-1	TRBV24-1	TRBD1	TGTGCCACCAGTGAGCGGACAGGGGGCCAGGCTTTCTTT	CATSERTGGQAFF
.	TRBJ2-1	TRBV7-2	TRBD2	TGTGCCAGCAGCCCGCGTTCGGCGGGAGCTGAATACAATGAGCAGTTCTTC	CASSPRSAGAEYNEQFF
.	TRBJ2-2	TRBV15	.	TGTGCCACCAGCAGTGCGGCCGTCACCGGGGAGCTGTTTTTT	CATSSAAVTGELFF
once	TRBJ2-4	TRBV4-2	.	TGTGCCAGCAGCCAAGGAGGCCTGGACATTCAGTACTTC	CASSQGGLDIQYF
.	TRBJ2-7	TRBV28	.	TGTGCCAGCAGGGGCGGGCGCTCCTACGAGCAGTACTTC	CASRGGRSYEQYF
.	TRBJ1-5	TRBV21-1	.	TGTGCCAGCAGCAAAGAGGGGGGGCGTAATCAGCCCCAGCATTTT	CASSKEGGRNQPQHF
.	TRBJ1-1	TRBV5-1	TRBD1	TGCGCCAGCAGCCCCGGACAGGGGGCGCAAATATACACTGAAGCTTTCTTT	CASSPGQGAQIYTEAFF